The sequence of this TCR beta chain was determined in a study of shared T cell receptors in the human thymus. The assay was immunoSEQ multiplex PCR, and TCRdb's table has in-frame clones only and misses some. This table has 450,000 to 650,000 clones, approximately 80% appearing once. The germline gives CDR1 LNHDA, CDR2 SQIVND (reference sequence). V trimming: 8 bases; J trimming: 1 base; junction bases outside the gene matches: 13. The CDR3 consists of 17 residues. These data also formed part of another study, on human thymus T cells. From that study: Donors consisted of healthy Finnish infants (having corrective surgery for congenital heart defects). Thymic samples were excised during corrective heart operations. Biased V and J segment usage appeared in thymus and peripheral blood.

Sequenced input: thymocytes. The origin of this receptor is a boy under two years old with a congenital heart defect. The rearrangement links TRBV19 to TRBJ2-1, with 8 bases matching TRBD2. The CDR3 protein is CASSMAGGRVSYNEQFF. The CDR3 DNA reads TGTGCCAGTTCCATGGCGGGGGGCAGGGTTTCCTACAATGAGCAGTTCTTC.